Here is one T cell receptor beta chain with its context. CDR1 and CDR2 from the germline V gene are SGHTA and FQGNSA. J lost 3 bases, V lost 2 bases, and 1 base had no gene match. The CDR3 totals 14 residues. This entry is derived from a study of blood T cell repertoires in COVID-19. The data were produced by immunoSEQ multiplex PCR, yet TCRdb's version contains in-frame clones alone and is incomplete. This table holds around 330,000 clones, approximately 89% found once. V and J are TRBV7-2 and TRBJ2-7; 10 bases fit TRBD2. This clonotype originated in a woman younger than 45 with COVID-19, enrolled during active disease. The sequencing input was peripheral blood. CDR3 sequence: CASSLQRGGYEQYF. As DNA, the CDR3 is TGTGCCAGCAGCTTACAGCGGGGGGGCTACGAGCAGTACTTC.